Included here is one TCR beta chain sequence, with context. This record comes from a study of blood T cell repertoires in COVID-19. Study-wide background: Donors in the United States, Italy and Spain gave samples during acute or convalescent COVID-19. The cDNA or gDNA used as material had been derived from T cells, B-cell-depleted T cells, or PBMCs.

V was trimmed by 2 bases and J by 5 bases, leaving 14 bases between them. Per the germline V gene, CDR1 is SGHTA and CDR2 is FQGNSA. This CDR3 has 15 amino acids. Source study methods: Amplified reference gene primers provided the basis for estimating nucleated cell counts. The method was immunoSEQ multiplex PCR; TCRdb's version includes in-frame clones alone and lacks a portion of them. V and J calls and clone size are copied from that table; D and trimming were computed from the DNA. Among hundreds of thousands of clones listed, 89% were seen once. Sequencing input: peripheral blood. The J gene is TRBJ2-3, the V gene TRBV7-2; D gene ambiguous. The sequence was collected from a middle-aged man with acute or convalescent COVID-19. CDR3 DNA sequence: TGTGCCAGCAGCTTAATGCAGTTGCTAGGAGATACGCAGTATTTT. The encoded protein is CASSLMQLLGDTQYF.